Presented here are 28 T cell receptor beta chains from one specimen sequenced in a study of blood T cell repertoires in COVID-19. The assay was immunoSEQ multiplex PCR, and TCRdb's table has in-frame clones only and misses some. Among about 170,000 clones listed, around 87% were seen once. Material: peripheral blood. Receptors originate from an elderly woman with COVID-19, enrolled during active disease.

This clone was observed once. The CDR3 region is CASGGQGTNTEAFF. The CDR3 DNA sequence: TGTGCCAGCGGGGGGCAGGGAACGAACACTGAAGCTTTCTTT. The rearrangement links TRBV19 to TRBJ1-1; possible D gene TRBD1, 6 bases. Germline V gene lookup returns CDR1 LNHDA and CDR2 SQIVND (reference sequence). Trimming stripped 9 bases from V and 1 base from J, with 15 bases between. The CDR3 has 14 residues.

The CDR3 bases are TGTGCCAGCTCACCGACTAGCGGGACAAACAATGAGCAGTTCTTC. Its translation is CASSPTSGTNNEQFF. The chain has TRBV18 and TRBJ2-1, with 11 bases matching TRBD2. This CDR3 comprises 15 residues. Germline values: CDR1 KGHSH, CDR2 LQKENI. V was clipped by 3 bases and J by 5 bases; unmatched bases: 3.

This rearrangement joins TRBV5-8 to TRBJ2-3; TRBD1 might be the D (5 bases). Germline loops: CDR1 SGHTS, CDR2 YDEGEE. The CDR3 totals 14 residues. The V and J ends lost 4 bases and 0 bases respectively, with 9 bases between them. The chain's CDR3 is CASSLDISTDTQYF. The CDR3 nucleotides are TGTGCCAGCAGCCTGGACATAAGCACAGATACGCAGTATTTT.

The gene calls are TRBV6-5 and TRBJ2-7; D perhaps matches TRBD2 (5 bases). V lost 6 bases and J lost 2, with 11 bases in between. The germline V gene has CDR1 MNHEY and CDR2 SVGAGI. This CDR3 has 13 residues. DNA of the CDR3: TGTGCCAGCAGGCTAGCTTTTACCTACGAGCAGTACTTC. Translation: CASRLAFTYEQYF.

The rearrangement joins TRBV19 to TRBJ1-5; a weak D match, TRBD1 (5 bases). CDR1 LNHDA and CDR2 SQIVND come from the germline V gene (reference sequence). Between the trimmed V and J ends, which lost 6 bases and 0 bases, there was a span of 12 bases. This CDR3 region has 15 residues. In DNA, the CDR3 is TGTGCCAGTAGGACGACAGATTATAGCAATCAGCCCCAGCATTTT. Protein product: CASRTTDYSNQPQHF.

This clone was seen only once. This chain joins TRBV11-2 and TRBJ2-3, with D hard to call. Germline V lookup: CDR1 SGHAT, CDR2 FQNNGV. The CDR3 runs to 14 residues. V lost 3 bases, J lost 4 bases, and 11 bases lay in between. CDR3 residues: CASSFGLGPDTQYF. The DNA of the CDR3 is TGTGCCAGCAGCTTCGGCCTAGGTCCAGATACGCAGTATTTT.

The chain employs TRBV28 and TRBJ2-1; 9 bases align to TRBD2. J gave up 0 bases and V 8 bases, and 2 bases lay outside the gene matches. Germline assignment: CDR1 MDHEN and CDR2 SYDVKM. The CDR3 is 14 residues long. The CDR3 sequence is CASLSGGSYNEQFF. The CDR3 DNA follows: TGTGCCAGCCTTAGCGGGGGCTCCTACAATGAGCAGTTCTTC.

This chain joins TRBV6-5 and TRBJ2-1, with TRBD2 as a possible D gene (5 bases). The germline CDR1 and CDR2 sequences are MNHEY and SVGAGI. V dropped 8 bases and J dropped 0 bases, with 11 bases sitting between them. The CDR3 sequence is 14 residues long. The CDR3 reads CASCLGSSYNEQFF. CDR3 in DNA: TGTGCCAGCTGTTTAGGGAGCTCCTACAATGAGCAGTTCTTC.

Here the CDR3 reads CASSEAYWAFF. Here the CDR3 DNA reads TGTGCCAGCAGTGAAGCCTACTGGGCTTTCTTT. J is TRBJ1-1 and V is TRBV6-1; the D is unclear. Germline CDR1 MNHNS, CDR2 SASEGT. The V end was cut by 0 bases, the J end by 11 bases, with 7 bases between. The CDR3 runs to 11 residues.

This chain joins TRBV29-1 and TRBJ2-2; 7 bases match TRBD1. J lost 7 bases, V lost 7 bases, and 9 bases had no gene match. The CDR3 has 13 amino acids. Germline V lookup: CDR1 SQVTM, CDR2 ANQGSEA. DNA of the CDR3: TGCAGCGCTGGGACAGACCAGAACGGGGAGCTGTTTTTT. Protein product: CSAGTDQNGELFF.

The rearrangement uses TRBV5-1 and TRBJ2-1; D is unresolved. This CDR3 contains 14 residues. V was cut by 5 bases and J by 5 bases, with 14 bases left in between. Per the germline V gene, CDR1 is SGHRS and CDR2 is YFSETQ. The CDR3 loop reads CASSKENANNEQFF. In nucleotides, the CDR3 is TGCGCCAGCAGTAAAGAGAACGCCAACAATGAGCAGTTCTTC. The full variable domain, rest sourced from reference TRBV5-1 and TRBJ2-1, is KAGVTQTPRYLIKTRGQQVTLSCSPISGHRSVSWYQQTPGQGLQFLFEYFSETQRNKGNFPGRFSGRQFSNSRSEMNVSTLELGDSALYLCASSKENANNEQFFGPGTRLTVL.

V gene TRBV3-1 (or the pseudogene TRBV3-2) combines with J gene TRBJ2-3; 8 nucleotides line up with TRBD2. V lost 4 bases and J lost 4; bases outside the gene matches: 7. There are 15 residues in the CDR3. Germline CDR1 LGHDT, CDR2 YNNKEL (reference sequence). The CDR3 DNA reads as TGTGCCAGCAGCCCCGGGACTAGGGTCCCAGATACGCAGTATTTT. Translation: CASSPGTRVPDTQYF.

The genes are TRBV5-4 and TRBJ2-1, with 10 bases identical to TRBD2. The CDR3 is 15 amino acids. With V trimmed by 4 bases and J by 6 bases, 7 bases remained unmatched. Germline CDR1 is SGHNT and CDR2 is YYREEE (reference sequence). The CDR3 nucleotides are TGTGCCAGCAGCATTAGCGGGAGGACGTCCAATGAGCAGTTCTTC. Translating gives CASSISGRTSNEQFF.

The chain has TRBV5-4 and TRBJ2-3; D is perhaps TRBD1 (6 bases). The V gene lost 1 base and the J gene lost 0 bases, with 6 bases spanning the gap. From germline, CDR1 is SGHNT and CDR2 YYREEE (reference sequence). The CDR3 totals 14 residues. CDR3 coding DNA: TGTGCCAGCAGCTTGACAGGGAGCACAGATACGCAGTATTTT. Translating it yields CASSLTGSTDTQYF.

This clone was seen only once. The chain is built from TRBV5-1 and TRBJ1-1; tentative D call: TRBD1 (5 bases). Germline values: CDR1 SGHRS, CDR2 YFSETQ. This CDR3 is 11 amino acids long. The ends were cut back, 5 bases at V and 4 bases at J, with 6 bases in the middle. CDR3 bases: TGCGCCAGCAGACAGGCCACTGAAGCTTTCTTT. Encoded protein: CASRQATEAFF.

V usage is TRBV6-6 and J usage is TRBJ1-5; TRBD1 might be the D (5 bases). This CDR3 has 14 amino acids. Per germline, CDR1 MNHNY and CDR2 SVGAGI (reference sequence). Trimming shortened V by 8 bases and J by 6 bases, and 17 bases separated the two germline ends. The CDR3 spells CASSLGGLGQPQHF. DNA of the CDR3: TGTGCCAGCTCCTTGGGGGGGTTGGGTCAGCCCCAGCATTTT.

CDR3 sequence reads: CASSRYTSGGMETQYF. The CDR3 DNA follows: TGTGCCAGCAGCCGATATACCAGCGGGGGGATGGAGACCCAGTACTTC. The chain is built from TRBV3-1 (or the pseudogene TRBV3-2) and TRBJ2-5; the match to TRBD2 covers 9 bases. The V gene end was trimmed by 4 bases and the J gene end by 5 bases; junction bases not matched to a gene: 11. CDR1 is LGHDT and CDR2 is YNNKEL in the germline V gene (reference sequence). The CDR3 consists of 16 residues.

There are a few counts of this clone. V usage is TRBV5-1 and J usage is TRBJ2-2; possible D gene TRBD1, 6 bases. The V gene's germline CDR1 is SGHRS and CDR2 YFSETQ. The V and J ends lost 0 bases and 1 base respectively, with 10 bases between them. This CDR3 has 16 residues. CDR3 bases: TGCGCCAGCAGCTTGGCCGGGACATGGAACACCGGGGAGCTGTTTTTT. The encoded protein is CASSLAGTWNTGELFF.

The genes are TRBV4-2 and TRBJ2-1; 10 bases match TRBD2. From germline, CDR1 is LGHNA and CDR2 YNFKEQ. This CDR3 has 15 amino acids. The trim removed 2 bases at V and 6 bases at J, leaving 4 bases unmatched. As DNA, the CDR3 is TGTGCCAGCAGCCAACGACTAGCGGGCGTCAATGAGCAGTTCTTC. Its protein is CASSQRLAGVNEQFF.

The chain employs TRBV2 and TRBJ1-6, with 9 positions matching TRBD1. CDR1 is SNHLY, CDR2 FYNNEI, per germline. The J segment lost 7 bases and the V segment lost 5 bases, leaving 3 bases of the junction unmatched. This CDR3 contains 14 residues. The CDR3 spells CASSWTGENSPLHF. DNA for the CDR3: TGTGCCAGCAGTTGGACAGGGGAGAATTCACCCCTCCACTTT.

The chain employs TRBV7-9 and TRBJ2-2, with D perhaps TRBD2 (5 bases). V was trimmed by 5 bases and J by 5 bases, leaving 9 bases between them. The CDR3 contains 13 residues. The germline gives CDR1 SEHNR, CDR2 FQNEAQ (reference sequence). Here the CDR3 DNA reads TGTGCCAGCAGCACTTCGGGAACCGGGGAGCTGTTTTTT. It specifies CASSTSGTGELFF.

The chain combines TRBV19 with TRBJ1-5, with TRBD1 matching over 7 bases. Trimming took 3 bases from V and 4 from J; bases not matched to a gene: 3. Per germline, CDR1 LNHDA and CDR2 SQIVND (reference sequence). This CDR3 has 14 amino acids. The CDR3 region is CASSIQGDNQPQHF. For the CDR3, the DNA is TGTGCCAGTAGTATCCAGGGGGATAATCAGCCCCAGCATTTT.

The V call is TRBV11-2, the J call TRBJ2-7, with D perhaps matching TRBD1 (5 bases). V lost 0 bases and J lost 6, with 9 bases in between. CDR3 length: 13 residues. CDR1 and CDR2 (germline): SGHAT, FQNNGV. The CDR3 DNA reads TGTGCCAGCAGCTTAGATTCCAGGGCCGAGCAGTACTTC. This translates into CASSLDSRAEQYF.

V and J are TRBV14 and TRBJ1-2; a possible D gene is TRBD1 (6 bases). Germline assignment: CDR1 SGHDN and CDR2 FVKESK. This CDR3 is built from 17 residues. V dropped 0 bases and J dropped 5 bases, with 19 bases sitting between them. The CDR3: CASSQDRAGRQGYGYTF. CDR3 bases: TGTGCCAGCAGCCAAGATAGAGCTGGCCGGCAGGGGTATGGCTACACCTTC.

This sequence joins TRBV6-2 or TRBV6-3 and TRBJ1-2, with D perhaps TRBD1 (5 bases). The CDR3 has 13 amino acids. Germline CDR1 reads MNHEY; CDR2 reads SVGEGT. V dropped 0 bases and J dropped 6 bases, with 8 bases sitting between them. Here the CDR3 DNA reads TGTGCCAGCAGTTACTCGGGGCAGAATGGCTACACCTTC. This translates into CASSYSGQNGYTF.

The rearrangement joins TRBV3-1 (or the pseudogene TRBV3-2) to TRBJ2-1; 14 bases are a match to TRBD2. The J segment lost 8 bases and the V segment lost 4 bases, leaving 4 bases of the junction unmatched. The CDR3 consists of 15 residues. Germline V gene data show CDR1 as LGHDT and CDR2 as YNNKEL (reference sequence). CDR3 coding DNA: TGTGCCAGCAGCCTTCAGGGACTAGCGGGAGATGAGCAGTTCTTC. Amino acids: CASSLQGLAGDEQFF.

The genes are TRBV28 and TRBJ1-2; D is uncertain. The CDR3 spans 12 residues. Germline V lookup: CDR1 MDHEN, CDR2 SYDVKM. Between the trimmed V and J ends, which lost 2 bases and 5 bases, there was a span of 6 bases. CDR3 protein: CASSLVEYGYTF. CDR3 in DNA: TGTGCCAGCAGTTTAGTGGAGTATGGCTACACCTTC.

The chain combines TRBV5-1 with TRBJ2-2, with a possible D match to TRBD2 (5 bases). This CDR3 has 16 amino acids. Trimming pared 3 bases from V and 6 bases from J, leaving 18 bases between. CDR1 and CDR2 (germline): SGHRS, YFSETQ. CDR3 residues: CASSSKSGIFAGELFF. The CDR3 region has the DNA TGCGCCAGCAGCTCTAAATCCGGGATCTTCGCCGGGGAGCTGTTTTTT. The whole variable domain, remainder taken from reference TRBV5-1 and TRBJ2-2, is KAGVTQTPRYLIKTRGQQVTLSCSPISGHRSVSWYQQTPGQGLQFLFEYFSETQRNKGNFPGRFSGRQFSNSRSEMNVSTLELGDSALYLCASSSKSGIFAGELFFGEGSRLTVL.